The 21 T cell receptor beta chains given below trace back to one sample, sequenced in a study of shared clonotypes between healthy human individuals. Generated by immunoSEQ multiplex PCR, the TCRdb table keeps only in-frame clones and is missing some. This table holds 2,500,000 or so clones, more than 85% found once. Sequencing was performed on naive CD4+ T cells from PBMCs. The subset here: CD45RA+ positively selected. These receptors were taken from a man between 18 and 29 years old in good health. Some clones in this sample may be carry-over from other donors' samples.

CDR3 coding DNA: TGTGCCAGCTCCCGACTAGCCTCCTACGAGCAGTACTTC. Translation gives CASSRLASYEQYF. V gene TRBV6-5 combines with J gene TRBJ2-7; 7 nucleotides agree with TRBD2. Per the germline V gene, CDR1 is MNHEY and CDR2 is SVGAGI. The CDR3 loop spans 13 amino acids. V lost 8 bases and J lost 0; bases outside the gene matches: 4.

The chain links TRBV28 to TRBJ2-1, with 7 bases identical to TRBD2. The V gene's germline CDR1 is MDHEN and CDR2 SYDVKM. The V segment lost 4 bases and the J segment 6 bases; nucleotides outside the gene matches: 12. The CDR3 is 16 residues long. This CDR3 reads CASSSVGLAAINEQFF. DNA for the CDR3: TGTGCCAGCAGTTCAGTGGGCCTAGCGGCGATCAATGAGCAGTTCTTC.

CDR3 sequence reads: CASSLTEAYGYTF. The CDR3 coding sequence is TGTGCCAGCAGCTTAACTGAGGCCTATGGCTACACCTTC. The genes are TRBV7-9 and TRBJ1-2; D gene unclear. Per the germline V gene, CDR1 is SEHNR and CDR2 is FQNEAQ (reference sequence). The V gene lost 2 bases and the J gene lost 4 bases, with 8 bases spanning the gap. This CDR3 is built from 13 residues.

The chain carries TRBV6-1 and TRBJ1-4; D remains unclear. V dropped 3 bases and J dropped 8 bases, with 10 bases sitting between them. The germline V gene encodes CDR1 MNHNS and CDR2 SASEGT. This CDR3 is built from 13 residues. CDR3 protein: CASSEALGEKLFF. In nucleotides, the CDR3 is TGTGCCAGCAGTGAGGCCCTGGGGGAAAAACTGTTTTTT.

The CDR3 nucleotides are TGTGCCAGCAGCACACCATCTCCTGGGTTGAGCGAGCAGTACTTC. Its translation: CASSTPSPGLSEQYF. The chain couples TRBV5-4 to TRBJ2-7, with no clear D. Germline CDR1 SGHNT, CDR2 YYREEE (reference sequence). The length of the CDR3 is 15 residues. Deletions cut 4 bases from V and 6 bases from J, with 20 bases between. Complete variable domain (other parts from reference TRBV5-4 and TRBJ2-7): ETGVTQSPTHLIKTRGQQVTLRCSSQSGHNTVSWYQQALGQGPQFIFQYYREEENGRGNFPPRFSGLQFPNYSSELNVNALELDDSALYLCASSTPSPGLSEQYFGPGTRLTVT.

The chain recombines TRBV18 with TRBJ1-2, with D unclear. Germline CDR1 reads KGHSH; CDR2 reads LQKENI. This CDR3 region has 14 residues. V lost 1 base and J 3 bases, leaving 9 bases between the germline ends. The CDR3, as DNA: TGTGCCAGCTCACCACTAGGAGATTACTATGGCTACACCTTC. Translating it yields CASSPLGDYYGYTF. The full variable domain, completed using reference TRBV18 and TRBJ1-2, is NAGVMQNPRHLVRRRGQEARLRCSPMKGHSHVYWYRQLPEEGLKFMVYLQKENIIDESGMPKERFSAEFPKEGPSILRIQQVVRGDSAAYFCASSPLGDYYGYTFGSGTRLTVV.

This chain links TRBV5-4 with TRBJ2-3, with D maybe TRBD1 (5 bases). In germline, CDR1 is SGHNT, CDR2 YYREEE (reference sequence). CDR3 length equals 15 residues. V was pared by 1 base and J by 5 bases, with 14 bases between. For the CDR3, the DNA is TGTGCCAGCAGCTTGTCGGCAGGGCAGGGAGATACGCAGTATTTT. Translated, it gives CASSLSAGQGDTQYF.

The V call is TRBV15, the J call TRBJ1-2; 7 bases are shared with TRBD1. V dropped 1 base and J dropped 8; count of bases not matched to a gene: 7. In germline, CDR1 is LNHNV, CDR2 YYDKDF (reference sequence). This CDR3 is 14 amino acids long. CDR3 in DNA: TGTGCCACCAGCAGAGTCCAGGGGGATGAGGGCTACACCTTC. Translation gives CATSRVQGDEGYTF.

About this clone itself: Other DNA sequences from this sample encode an identical CDR3 as well. The CDR3: CSVVQGGDTQYF. The CDR3 coding sequence is TGCAGCGTTGTGCAGGGAGGAGATACGCAGTATTTT. This chain connects TRBV29-1 to TRBJ2-3; the D gene is possibly TRBD2 (6 bases). In germline, CDR1 is SQVTM, CDR2 ANQGSEA. This CDR3 region has 12 residues. Trimming shortened V by 4 bases and J by 5 bases, and 10 bases separated the two germline ends.

A single count supports this clone. This chain links TRBV10-3 with TRBJ1-4; the match to TRBD1 covers 8 bases. The trim removed 3 bases at V and 7 bases at J, leaving 1 base unmatched. This CDR3 is 13 amino acids long. CDR1 and CDR2 (germline): ENHRY, SYGVKD. DNA of the CDR3: TGTGCCATCAGTGAAGGACAGGGTGAAAAACTGTTTTTT. Translated: CAISEGQGEKLFF.

This chain links TRBV14 with TRBJ2-7, with 7 nucleotides matching TRBD2. Germline-derived CDR1 and CDR2 are SGHDN and FVKESK. The junction had 10 bases not matched to a gene; V was cut back by 4 bases and J by 1 base. The CDR3 is 16 amino acids. The CDR3 reads CASSPRKRGYSYEQYF. Here the CDR3 DNA reads TGTGCCAGCAGCCCAAGGAAGCGGGGATATTCCTACGAGCAGTACTTC.

In its sample, this clone was seen a few times. This rearrangement joins TRBV21-1 to TRBJ1-1; no check of the table's D call, TRBD1, against the DNA was made. TRBV21-1 is labeled a pseudogene. This CDR3 is built from 14 residues. The DNA of the CDR3 is TGTGCCAGCAGCAAAAGACACGTGAACACTGAAGCTTTCTTT. It specifies CASSKRHVNTEAFF.

The V and J genes are TRBV7-2 and TRBJ1-4; 8 bases are a match to TRBD1. The CDR3 covers 15 residues. Germline loops: CDR1 SGHTA, CDR2 FQGNSA. V was pared by 1 base and J by 7 bases, with 5 bases of the junction left unmatched. In DNA form, the CDR3 reads TGTGCCAGCAGCTTAGGACAGGGGCGAGGTGAAAAACTGTTTTTT. This sequence encodes CASSLGQGRGEKLFF. Together with reference TRBV7-2 and TRBJ1-4, the CDR3 gives the full variable domain: GAGVSQSPSNKVTEKGKDVELRCDPISGHTALYWYRQSLGQGLEFLIYFQGNSAPDKSGLPSDRFSAERTGGSVSTLTIQRTQQEDSAVYLCASSLGQGRGEKLFFGSGTQLSVL.

The V gene is TRBV30, the J gene TRBJ2-5, with no clear D. This CDR3 is built from 13 residues. Germline assignment: CDR1 GTSNPN and CDR2 SVGIG (reference sequence). Trimming cost V 5 bases and J 9 bases, with 19 bases left between them. The DNA for the CDR3 is TGTGCCTGGGGTATCGCGGTGAATGGGGCCCAGTACTTC. Residues: CAWGIAVNGAQYF.

The chain uses TRBV9 and TRBJ2-7; perhaps TRBD2 as D (6 bases). The germline V gene has CDR1 SGDLS and CDR2 YYNGEE. This CDR3 spans 13 amino acids. Trimming stripped 5 bases from V and 0 bases from J, with 9 bases between. CDR3 coding DNA: TGTGCCAGCAGTGGGGACTTCTCCTACGAGCAGTACTTC. Translating gives CASSGDFSYEQYF.

The chain carries TRBV10-3 and TRBJ1-1; TRBD1 might be the D (5 bases). CDR1 and CDR2 (germline): ENHRY, SYGVKD. V was trimmed by 7 bases and J by 4 bases, leaving 16 bases between them. The CDR3 sequence is 14 residues long. DNA of the CDR3: TGTGCCATCACCCCTTTGGGGGATGTCACTGAAGCTTTCTTT. Residues: CAITPLGDVTEAFF.

The chain uses TRBV4-2 and TRBJ2-5; TRBD2 agrees at 12 bases. The CDR3 totals 19 residues. V lost 6 bases, J lost 5 bases, and 19 bases stayed unmatched. Germline V gene data show CDR1 as LGHNA and CDR2 as YNFKEQ. CDR3 in amino acids: CASRPPKTSGRLSEETQYF. The DNA for the CDR3 is TGTGCCAGCAGACCACCTAAGACTAGCGGGAGATTGTCTGAGGAGACCCAGTACTTC.

In the case of this clone: The sample has other DNA sequences that encode this CDR3 too. The gene calls are TRBV5-1 and TRBJ2-7, with D hard to call. This CDR3 contains 14 residues. Germline V lookup: CDR1 SGHRS, CDR2 YFSETQ. The V end lost 0 bases, the J end lost 2 bases, and 9 bases lay between the germline ends. The DNA for the CDR3 is TGCGCCAGCAGCTTGGAGCTAGGGACCTACGAGCAGTACTTC. Protein: CASSLELGTYEQYF.

This clone was seen a few times. For the CDR3, the DNA is TGTGCCAGCAGTTTAGGCAGCTATAGCAATCAGCCCCAGCATTTT. As protein: CASSLGSYSNQPQHF. This chain connects TRBV28 to TRBJ1-5; D ambiguous. This CDR3 contains 15 residues. The V gene lost 2 bases and the J gene lost 0 bases, with 8 bases spanning the gap. Germline assignment: CDR1 MDHEN and CDR2 SYDVKM.

This clone showed up just a few times. The same CDR3 can be traced to other DNA sequences in this sample. The rearrangement links TRBV2 to TRBJ2-2; the D is unclear. The CDR3 covers 12 residues. The germline CDR1 and CDR2 sequences are SNHLY and FYNNEI. V shed 1 base and J shed 6 bases, with 3 bases lying between them. CDR3 sequence (DNA): TGTGCCAGCAGTGAAGGCCCCGGGGAGCTGTTTTTT. Translation gives CASSEGPGELFF.

This rearrangement joins TRBV6-6 to TRBJ1-2; 7 bases line up with TRBD1. Trimming cost V 5 bases and J 8 bases; bases outside gene matches: 5. Germline V gives CDR1 MNHNY, CDR2 SVGAGI (reference sequence). This CDR3 has 12 residues. In DNA, the CDR3 is TGTGCCAGCAGTACCGACAGGGAAGGCTACACCTTC. Translation gives CASSTDREGYTF.